This T cell receptor (beta chain) was sequenced during a study of blood T cell repertoires in COVID-19 (dated by TCRdb to the early 2020s). With respect to the entire study: Collaborator samples came from the United States, Italy and Spain and covered acute and convalescent phases of COVID-19. The material from the prospective study consisted of cDNA or gDNA derived from T cells, B-cell-depleted T cells, or PBMCs. The dataset comprised deeply sampled blood TCRbeta repertoires from subjects exposed to, actively infected with, or recovered from COVID-19. The repertoires were released in a freely available public database intended as a resource for research on the immune response to SARS-CoV-2. Samples came from the ongoing ImmuneRACE study (first 160 participants) plus 1,254 subjects from 6 global collaborators. Sample metadata almost always included a de-identified subject ID, COVID-19 status, age in years and sex. Where HLA class I and class II types were available, the types were taken from metadata supplied by the sample provider, not from assay-based typing. Paper-wide results and their limitations: The amount of clinical and demographic metadata varied by source and participant and was provided uncurated.

Each collaborating institution followed its own protocols to collect whole blood in K2EDTA tubes. For TCRbeta analysis, collaborators shipped samples as frozen whole blood, isolated PBMCs, or DNA extracted from either of those sample types. TCRbeta CDR3 regions were amplified from genomic DNA using the immunoSEQ Assay, a bias-controlled multiplex PCR. The authors' pipeline ran thus. The number of nucleated cells in each sample was estimated by amplification of reference gene primers within the assay. To quantify the absolute abundance of each unique TCRbeta CDR3 rearrangement, sequence reads were collapsed and filtered. Productive Simpson clonality was computed per sample as the square root of Simpson's diversity index over productive rearrangements. Not all clones reach the TCRdb copy of this immuneACCESS table, which keeps in-frame sequences only. Checked studies attribute under half of the gap to unresolved V genes and leave the rest unexplained. D and trimming come from the DNA, and the V and J calls and clone size come from that table. The sample includes under 130,000 clones, with 81% observed a single time. The top ten constitute 8% to 10% of the sample.

Concerning this clone itself: Its cognate antigen has yet to be identified. Base qualities are missing; no much larger clone stands one base away.

From the cysteine through the phenylalanine, the CDR3 covers 13 amino acids. The sequence is cut down to CDR3 DNA, 39 bases in frame from base 1. The germline V gene yields SGHTA for CDR1 and FQGNSA for CDR2. Between the V and J ends, shortened by 5 bases and 2 bases respectively, the junction contains 9 bases. Sequencing input: peripheral blood. The V and J segments used are TRBV7-2 and TRBJ1-2; TRBD1 is perhaps the D gene, given 6 matching bases. The receptor's source is a woman between 65 and 79 years old with acute or convalescent COVID-19. The DNA sequence is given as TGTGCCAGCAGCAGGGGGACGAACTATGGCTACACCTTC. Its protein product is CASSRGTNYGYTF. The CDR3, completed at both ends by the reference TRBV7-2 and TRBJ1-2 genes, gives the full variable domain GAGVSQSPSNKVTEKGKDVELRCDPISGHTALYWYRQSLGQGLEFLIYFQGNSAPDKSGLPSDRFSAERTGGSVSTLTIQRTQQEDSAVYLCASSRGTNYGYTFGSGTRLTVV.